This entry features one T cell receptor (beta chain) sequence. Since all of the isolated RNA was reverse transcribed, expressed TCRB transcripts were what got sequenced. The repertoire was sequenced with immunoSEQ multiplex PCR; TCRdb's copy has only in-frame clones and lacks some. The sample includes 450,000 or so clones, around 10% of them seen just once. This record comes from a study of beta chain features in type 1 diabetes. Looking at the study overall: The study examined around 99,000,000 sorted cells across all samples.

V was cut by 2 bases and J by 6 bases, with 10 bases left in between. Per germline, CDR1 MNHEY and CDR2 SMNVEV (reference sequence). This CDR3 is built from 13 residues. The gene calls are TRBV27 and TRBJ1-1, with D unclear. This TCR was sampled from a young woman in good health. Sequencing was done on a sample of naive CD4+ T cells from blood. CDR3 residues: CASSLNMRAEAFF. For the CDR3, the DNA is TGTGCCAGCAGTTTAAATATGAGGGCTGAAGCTTTCTTT.